The T cell receptor (beta chain) under discussion was sequenced for a study of T cells in Graves' hyperthyroidism and ophthalmopathy. The CDR3 runs to 12 residues. V lost 3 bases and J 4 bases, leaving 4 bases between the germline ends. The germline CDR1 and CDR2 sequences are LGHDT and YNNKEL (reference sequence). It was RNA transcripts that yielded the amplified TCR beta CDR3 regions. The TCR CDR3 was amplified in a first-round RT-PCR using the HTBI primer set. TCRdb re-analysed the multiplex PCR reads in MiXCR, keeping a single row per CDR3 protein. Altogether about 320,000 distinct CDR3 sequences are present, about 15% being singletons, with the ten largest covering around 35%. The table lists this clonotype with a few counts. Stable disease denoted Graves' hyperthyroidism without ophthalmopathy progression within 18 months. PBMCs were sourced from approximately 9 ml fresh peripheral blood.

This chain links TRBV3-1 with TRBJ1-5; unclear D gene. Input material: blood. This clonotype originated in a man aged 30 to 45 with Graves' hyperthyroidism. In nucleotides, the CDR3 is TGTGCCAGCAGCCATCCAAATCAGCCCCAGCATTTT. The encoded protein is CASSHPNQPQHF.